One and the same sample provided the 31 T cell receptor beta chains below, sequenced in a study of blood T cell repertoires in COVID-19. Assay: immunoSEQ multiplex PCR; the TCRdb copy retains only in-frame clones and omits some. The sample gives about 130,000 clones, around 88% of which show up once; 2% to 2.5% is in the top ten. The sequenced material came from PBMCs or T cells enriched from blood (not recorded which). These receptors were taken from a woman in her fifties or sixties who had recovered from COVID-19.

This clone was detected only a few times. V usage is TRBV6-2 or TRBV6-3 and J usage is TRBJ1-2; 8 bases line up with TRBD1. V lost 5 bases to trimming and J lost 5 bases; unmatched junction nucleotides: 10. The CDR3 is 15 amino acids. Germline assignment: CDR1 MNHEY and CDR2 SVGEGT. The CDR3 DNA reads TGTGCCAGCAGTGCCCGGGACAGGTATTTTTATGGCTACACCTTC. It translates to CASSARDRYFYGYTF.

The chain combines TRBV3-1 (or the pseudogene TRBV3-2) with TRBJ1-2; weak D call: TRBD1 (6 bases). Per germline, CDR1 LGHDT and CDR2 YNNKEL (reference sequence). This CDR3 has 13 amino acids. The V and J ends lost 8 bases and 5 bases respectively, with 15 bases between them. The CDR3 reads CASCNSGAYGYTF. The CDR3 nucleotides read TGTGCCAGCTGTAATTCAGGGGCTTATGGCTACACCTTC.

This chain uses TRBV29-1 with TRBJ2-1; 10 bases are a match to TRBD2. This CDR3 contains 14 residues. V was pared by 7 bases and J by 5 bases, with 8 bases of the junction left unmatched. Germline assignment: CDR1 SQVTM and CDR2 ANQGSEA. The DNA for the CDR3 is TGCAGCGGGGCCGGGACTAGCGCCCACAATGAGCAGTTCTTC. Translated: CSGAGTSAHNEQFF.

The chain carries TRBV2 and TRBJ1-5; perhaps TRBD1 as D (5 bases). The CDR3 covers 13 residues. V lost 6 bases and J lost 4, with 10 bases in between. Germline V gene data show CDR1 as SNHLY and CDR2 as FYNNEI. DNA of the CDR3: TGTGCCAGCAGCTTAGGGGCGAATCAGCCCCAGCATTTT. This encodes CASSLGANQPQHF.

The chain employs TRBV5-3 and TRBJ2-7, with D possibly TRBD2 on 6 matching bases. TRBV5-3 is an ORF, and what it does is uncertain. This CDR3 contains 13 residues. The V end lost 2 bases, the J end lost 4 bases, and 10 bases lay between the germline ends. The CDR3 reads CARSLSGTYEQYF. The CDR3 DNA reads TGTGCCAGAAGCTTATCGGGGACTTACGAGCAGTACTTC.

DNA for the CDR3: TGTGCCAGTAGGATCGGGGGTTCTGGCTACACCTTC. This sequence encodes CASRIGGSGYTF. The genes are TRBV19 and TRBJ1-2; possible D gene TRBD1, 5 bases. The CDR3 is 12 amino acids. Trimming removed 6 bases at V and 7 bases at J, with 12 bases between. Germline assignment: CDR1 LNHDA and CDR2 SQIVND (reference sequence). Looking up the rest from reference TRBV19 and TRBJ1-2 gives the full variable domain: DGGITQSPKYLFRKEGQNVTLSCEQNLNHDAMYWYRQDPGQGLRLIYYSQIVNDFQKGDIAEGYSVSREKKESFPLTVTSAQKNPTAFYLCASRIGGSGYTFGSGTRLTVV.

As to this clone: Within the sample, other DNA sequences also encode this same CDR3. This chain uses TRBV7-3 with TRBJ1-6, with 8 nucleotides matching TRBD1. Germline lookup yields CDR1 SGHTA and CDR2 FQGTGA. The trim removed 4 bases at V and 10 bases at J, leaving 3 bases unmatched. The length of the CDR3 is 13 residues. As DNA, the CDR3 is TGTGCCAGCAGCTCAACAGGGGGATCACCCCTCCACTTT. It translates to CASSSTGGSPLHF.

This chain joins TRBV4-2 and TRBJ2-2, with D perhaps TRBD1 (6 bases). From germline, CDR1 is LGHNA and CDR2 YNFKEQ. This CDR3 contains 15 residues. V was trimmed by 0 bases and J by 6 bases, leaving 11 bases between them. The chain's CDR3 is CASSQDRGMPGELFF. The CDR3 DNA sequence: TGTGCCAGCAGCCAAGACAGGGGAATGCCCGGGGAGCTGTTTTTT.

V gene TRBV5-5 combines with J gene TRBJ2-5; TRBD1 matches at 11 bases. The CDR3 length is 14 residues. Germline CDR1 and CDR2: SGHKS and YYEKEE (reference sequence). V lost 4 bases and J lost 4; bases outside the gene matches: 3. CDR3 nucleotides: TGTGCCAGCAGCCCTGGGACAGGGGGAGAGACCCAGTACTTC. This encodes CASSPGTGGETQYF. Full variable domain (outside the CDR3, taken from reference TRBV5-5 and TRBJ2-5): DAGVTQSPTHLIKTRGQQVTLRCSPISGHKSVSWYQQVLGQGPQFIFQYYEKEERGRGNFPDRFSARQFPNYSSELNVNALLLGDSALYLCASSPGTGGETQYFGPGTRLLVL.

This clone was seen a handful of times. The V gene is TRBV6-5, the J gene TRBJ1-1, with 9 bases lining up with TRBD1. V gave up 6 bases and J gave up 5 bases; unmatched junction bases: 10. The germline V gene has CDR1 MNHEY and CDR2 SVGAGI. The CDR3 contains 15 residues. In DNA, the CDR3 is TGTGCCAGCAGCCCCGTTAACAGGGGGCGGACTGAAGCTTTCTTT. Translating gives CASSPVNRGRTEAFF.

In this sample, this clone turned up once. V usage is TRBV6-7 and J usage is TRBJ1-3; 7 bases fit TRBD1. TRBV6-7 is sorted into the ORF group, with uncertain function. V shed 2 bases, J shed 0 bases, and the junction held 7 bases outside the gene matches. The CDR3 has 17 residues. The DNA for the CDR3 is TGTGCCAGCAGTTACGCAGCTAACAGGGGCTCTGGAAACACCATATATTTT. As protein: CASSYAANRGSGNTIYF.

Here the CDR3 DNA reads TGTGCCAGCAGCTTAATAGTAGCGGGCTACAATGAGCAGTTCTTC. Its protein product is CASSLIVAGYNEQFF. The V call is TRBV11-2, the J call TRBJ2-1, with TRBD2 matching over 7 bases. The junction had 4 bases not matched to a gene; V was cut back by 2 bases and J by 3 bases. CDR3 length equals 15 residues. Looked up from germline, CDR1 is SGHAT and CDR2 is FQNNGV.

This clone was counted once. This chain joins TRBV7-2 and TRBJ1-6; the D is unclear. With 3 bases removed from V and 9 bases from J, the gap between germline ends came to 9 bases. This CDR3 has 13 residues. CDR1 is SGHTA and CDR2 is FQGNSA in the germline V gene. As DNA, the CDR3 is TGTGCCAGCAGCTTGGAAAGGAGTTCACCCCTCCACTTT. Amino acid sequence: CASSLERSSPLHF.

The rearrangement links TRBV5-6 to TRBJ1-5; tentative D call: TRBD1 (5 bases). Trimming removed 7 bases at V and 3 bases at J, with 14 bases between. This CDR3 region has 14 residues. Germline V gives CDR1 SGHDT, CDR2 YYEEEE. The CDR3 loop is CASRRYRYNQPQHF. DNA for the CDR3: TGTGCCAGCCGAAGGTACAGGTACAATCAGCCCCAGCATTTT.

The CDR3 sequence: CAWKNGDGQYF. The DNA of the CDR3 is TGTGCCTGGAAAAACGGAGACGGGCAGTACTTC. The chain carries TRBV30 and TRBJ2-7; D gene ambiguous. V lost 4 bases to trimming and J lost 9 bases, with 13 bases between them. The CDR3 has 11 residues. Per germline, CDR1 GTSNPN and CDR2 SVGIG (reference sequence).

This chain connects TRBV18 to TRBJ2-3; perhaps TRBD2 as D (6 bases). The CDR3 extends over 17 amino acids. Trimming pared 3 bases from V and 2 bases from J, leaving 18 bases between. Germline values: CDR1 KGHSH, CDR2 LQKENI. The CDR3 region has the DNA TGTGCCAGCTCACCGCCTAAGGGTAGGGAGGTCACAGATACGCAGTATTTT. It specifies CASSPPKGREVTDTQYF.

J is TRBJ2-2 and V is TRBV5-1, with D tentatively TRBD2 (6 bases). The germline V gene has CDR1 SGHRS and CDR2 YFSETQ. V lost 5 bases to trimming and J lost 6 bases, with 17 bases between them. CDR3 length equals 15 residues. The CDR3 region is CASRRDSWGAGELFF. CDR3 nucleotides: TGCGCCAGCAGGCGGGACTCCTGGGGGGCCGGGGAGCTGTTTTTT.

The rearrangement joins TRBV19 to TRBJ2-7, with 8 nucleotides matching TRBD1. CDR3 size: 16 residues. The V and J ends lost 1 base and 0 bases, in that order; junction bases with no gene match: 5. Per the germline V gene, CDR1 is LNHDA and CDR2 is SQIVND (reference sequence). CDR3 sequence (DNA): TGTGCCAGTAGTATAGGTCGGGGACAGGACTCCTACGAGCAGTACTTC. It codes for CASSIGRGQDSYEQYF.

Turning to this clone: Other nucleotide sequences from this sample produce the same CDR3. This rearrangement joins TRBV7-2 to TRBJ2-3; tentatively, D is TRBD1 (5 bases). Germline lookup yields CDR1 SGHTA and CDR2 FQGNSA. The CDR3 contains 14 residues. V was trimmed by 0 bases and J by 3 bases, leaving 7 bases between them. The CDR3 loop reads CASSLASGTDTQYF. CDR3 nucleotides: TGTGCCAGCAGCTTAGCGTCAGGGACAGATACGCAGTATTTT.

The gene calls are TRBV9 and TRBJ2-7, with D unresolved. Germline loops: CDR1 SGDLS, CDR2 YYNGEE. This CDR3 region has 13 residues. V dropped 1 base and J dropped 0 bases, with 5 bases sitting between them. CDR3 sequence: CASSVQYSYEQYF. CDR3 coding DNA: TGTGCCAGCAGCGTACAGTACTCCTACGAGCAGTACTTC.

The chain links TRBV7-9 to TRBJ1-6; TRBD1 matches at 7 bases. This CDR3 is built from 15 residues. Trimming cost V 1 base and J 6 bases; bases outside gene matches: 3. Germline loops: CDR1 SEHNR, CDR2 FQNEAQ (reference sequence). CDR3 amino acids: CASSLGTGVNSPLHF. CDR3 coding DNA: TGTGCCAGCAGCTTAGGTACAGGGGTTAATTCACCCCTCCACTTT.

In DNA form, the CDR3 reads TGTGCCAGCAGTTTATGGCTAGCGGGGGATTACAATGAGCAGTTCTTC. As protein: CASSLWLAGDYNEQFF. The chain carries TRBV27 and TRBJ2-1; 10 bases fit TRBD2. Per germline, CDR1 MNHEY and CDR2 SMNVEV (reference sequence). V was clipped by 1 base and J by 4 bases; unmatched bases: 4. The CDR3 runs 16 residues.

V and J are TRBV7-8 and TRBJ2-3; 7 bases map to TRBD2. This CDR3 comprises 16 residues. The trim removed 0 bases at V and 2 bases at J, leaving 5 bases unmatched. Germline-derived CDR1 and CDR2 are SGHVS and FQNEAQ. In DNA form, the CDR3 reads TGTGCCAGCAGCTTAGCGTACGCGGGGGACACAGATACGCAGTATTTT. This encodes CASSLAYAGDTDTQYF.

V and J are TRBV27 and TRBJ1-3; D is possibly TRBD1 (5 bases). Germline V gene sequence: CDR1 MNHEY, CDR2 SMNVEV (reference sequence). The CDR3 is made up of 14 amino acids. V lost 6 bases to trimming and J lost 0 bases, with 9 bases between them. Written as DNA, the CDR3 is TGTGCCAGCAGCCATAGGGGCTCTGGAAACACCATATATTTT. Translation: CASSHRGSGNTIYF.

The chain has TRBV5-6 and TRBJ1-2, with 7 bases that match TRBD1. The CDR3 totals 13 residues. The trim removed 4 bases at V and 7 bases at J, leaving 7 bases unmatched. CDR1 is SGHDT and CDR2 is YYEEEE in the germline V gene. As DNA, the CDR3 is TGTGCCAGCAGCATGACAGGGCAGTCTGGCTACACCTTC. Translated: CASSMTGQSGYTF.

This chain uses TRBV10-1 with TRBJ2-5; maybe TRBD2 (5 bases). The V end was cut by 6 bases, the J end by 3 bases, with 20 bases between. The germline V gene encodes CDR1 WNHNN and CDR2 SYGVQD (reference sequence). CDR3 length equals 16 residues. In DNA, the CDR3 is TGCGCCAGCAGCCCCCCAACGGGAAAGGAGGAAGAGACCCAGTACTTC. Residues: CASSPPTGKEEETQYF.

This clone was observed once. At the DNA level, this CDR3 is encoded by other sequences in the same sample as well. The rearrangement links TRBV5-1 to TRBJ2-5, with D possibly being TRBD2 (6 bases). Germline V gene lookup returns CDR1 SGHRS and CDR2 YFSETQ. Trimming shortened V by 0 bases and J by 4 bases, and 10 bases separated the two germline ends. The CDR3 is made up of 14 amino acids. The DNA for the CDR3 is TGCGCCAGCAGCTTGGGCGGCGGGGTAGAGACCCAGTACTTC. Translated: CASSLGGGVETQYF.

The V call is TRBV20-1, the J call TRBJ2-5; 8 nucleotides match TRBD1. CDR1 is DFQATT, CDR2 SNEGSKA, per germline (reference sequence). Trimming removed 3 bases from V and 2 bases from J; junction bases left unmatched: 11. CDR3 length: 16 amino acids. In nucleotides, the CDR3 is TGCAGTGCTAGTCTTCCGGACAGGGCGGTACAAGAGACCCAGTACTTC. This sequence encodes CSASLPDRAVQETQYF.

The chain employs TRBV3-1 (or the pseudogene TRBV3-2) and TRBJ1-2; 9 nucleotides line up with TRBD1. The CDR3 has 14 amino acids. The V segment lost 6 bases and the J segment 4 bases; nucleotides outside the gene matches: 6. Germline CDR1 and CDR2: LGHDT and YNNKEL (reference sequence). CDR3 DNA sequence: TGTGCCAGCAGTCCCCGGGACAGGGTCTATGGCTACACCTTC. Its translation is CASSPRDRVYGYTF.

The J gene is TRBJ2-2, the V gene TRBV27; D is perhaps TRBD1 (6 bases). CDR1 and CDR2 from the germline V gene are MNHEY and SMNVEV (reference sequence). CDR3 size: 14 residues. Trimming took off 6 bases at V and 3 bases at J, with 11 bases between the two ends. The CDR3 spells CASRGGWDTGELFF. In DNA, the CDR3 is TGTGCCAGCAGAGGGGGATGGGACACCGGGGAGCTGTTTTTT.

V usage is TRBV6-9 and J usage is TRBJ2-7; 9 bases align to TRBD1. Unmatched junction bases numbered 12, after V lost 10 bases and J lost 5 bases. The CDR3 is 14 amino acids. CDR1 and CDR2 (germline): MNHGY, SVAAGI. This CDR3 reads CATSDRGMSHEQYF. CDR3 DNA: TGTGCCACTTCCGACAGGGGGATGTCTCACGAGCAGTACTTC.